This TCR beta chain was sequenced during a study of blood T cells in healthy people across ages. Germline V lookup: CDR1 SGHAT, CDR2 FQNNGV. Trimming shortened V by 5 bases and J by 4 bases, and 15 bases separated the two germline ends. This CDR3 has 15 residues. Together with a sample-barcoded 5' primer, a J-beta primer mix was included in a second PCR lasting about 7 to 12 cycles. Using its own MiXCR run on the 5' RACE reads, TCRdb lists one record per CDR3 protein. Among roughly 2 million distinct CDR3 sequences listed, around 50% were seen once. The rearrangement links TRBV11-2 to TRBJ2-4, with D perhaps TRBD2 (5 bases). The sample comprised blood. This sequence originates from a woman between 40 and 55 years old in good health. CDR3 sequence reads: CASSPRGTIKNIQYF. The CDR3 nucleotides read TGTGCCAGCAGCCCTCGGGGAACCATAAAAAACATTCAGTACTTC.